This entry describes one T cell receptor beta chain. This entry belongs to a study of OX40 agonist ivuxolimab in advanced cancers. Study at large: Age averaged roughly 60 years (range roughly 23 to 79), and 70% to 85% were male.

Trimming took 4 bases from V and 1 from J, leaving 13 bases between them. Germline values: CDR1 SEHNR, CDR2 FQNEAQ (reference sequence). This CDR3 is 15 amino acids long. This table comes from immunoSEQ multiplex PCR, and its TCRdb copy is limited to in-frame clones, with some not included. The table shows 65,000 to 75,000 clones, with 75% to 85% occurring only once. The sample in question was CD4+ or CD8+ T cells sorted from blood, obtained in a trial of the OX40 agonist ivuxolimab. The clonotype originates from an adult with an advanced solid tumor such as melanoma, head and neck, liver or kidney cancer. The rearrangement joins TRBV7-9 to TRBJ2-5; possible D gene TRBD1, 5 bases. The CDR3 sequence: CASSSGIFTQETQYF. In nucleotides, the CDR3 is TGTGCCAGCAGCTCAGGGATCTTCACCCAAGAGACCCAGTACTTC. Using reference TRBV7-9 and TRBJ2-5 for the parts outside the CDR3, the full variable domain is DTGVSQNPRHKITKRGQNVTFRCDPISEHNRLYWYRQTLGQGPEFLTYFQNEAQLEKSRLLSDRFSAERPKGSFSTLEIQRTEQGDSAMYLCASSSGIFTQETQYFGPGTRLLVL.